This T cell receptor beta chain comes out of a study of blood T cell repertoires in COVID-19. For the study at large: The United States, Italy and Spain supplied acute and convalescent COVID-19 samples. The cDNA or gDNA used as material had been derived from T cells, B-cell-depleted T cells, or PBMCs.

The CDR3 is made up of 15 amino acids. The V gene's germline CDR1 is MGHRA and CDR2 YSYEKL. V lost 0 bases and J lost 0, with 8 bases in between. Original processing methods: Using reference gene primer amplification, nucleated cell counts were estimated. Assay: immunoSEQ multiplex PCR; the TCRdb copy retains only in-frame clones and omits some. V, J and clone size are taken as reported in that table, and D and trimming were inferred from the DNA itself. The sample contains around 80,000 clones, about four fifths of which appear only once. The specimen was peripheral blood. The receptor's source is a woman older than 75 with active or convalescent COVID-19. This sequence joins TRBV4-1 and TRBJ1-1; D not resolved. The CDR3 DNA follows: TGCGCCAGCAGCCAAGAGAGCATCTTGAACACTGAAGCTTTCTTT. Its translation: CASSQESILNTEAFF.